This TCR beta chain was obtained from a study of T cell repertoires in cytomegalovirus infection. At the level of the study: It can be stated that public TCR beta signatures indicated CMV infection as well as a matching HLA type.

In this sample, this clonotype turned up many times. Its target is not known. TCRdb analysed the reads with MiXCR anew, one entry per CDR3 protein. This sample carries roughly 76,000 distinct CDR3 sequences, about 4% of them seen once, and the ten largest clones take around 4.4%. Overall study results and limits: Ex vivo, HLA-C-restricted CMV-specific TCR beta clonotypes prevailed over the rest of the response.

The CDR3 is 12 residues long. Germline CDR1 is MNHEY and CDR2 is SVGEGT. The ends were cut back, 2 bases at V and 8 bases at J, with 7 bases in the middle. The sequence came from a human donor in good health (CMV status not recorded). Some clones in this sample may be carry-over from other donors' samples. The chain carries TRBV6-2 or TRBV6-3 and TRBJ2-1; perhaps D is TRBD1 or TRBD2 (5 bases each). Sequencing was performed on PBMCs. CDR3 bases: TGTGCCAGCAGTTACGGGGGTTATGAGCAGTTCTTC. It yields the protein CASSYGGYEQFF.